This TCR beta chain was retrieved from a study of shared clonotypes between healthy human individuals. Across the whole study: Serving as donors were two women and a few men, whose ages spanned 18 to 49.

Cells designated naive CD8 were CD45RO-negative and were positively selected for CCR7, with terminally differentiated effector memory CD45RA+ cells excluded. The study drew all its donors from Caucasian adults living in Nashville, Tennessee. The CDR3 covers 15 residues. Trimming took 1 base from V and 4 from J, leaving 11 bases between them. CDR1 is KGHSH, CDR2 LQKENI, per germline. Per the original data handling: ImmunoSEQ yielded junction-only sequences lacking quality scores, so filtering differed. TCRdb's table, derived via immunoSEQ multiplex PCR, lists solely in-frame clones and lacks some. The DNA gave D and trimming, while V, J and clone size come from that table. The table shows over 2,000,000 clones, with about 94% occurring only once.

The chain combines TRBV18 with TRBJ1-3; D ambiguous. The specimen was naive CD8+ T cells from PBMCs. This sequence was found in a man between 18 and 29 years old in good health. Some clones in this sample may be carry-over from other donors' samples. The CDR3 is CASSPLSARGNTIYF. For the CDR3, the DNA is TGTGCCAGCTCACCACTCTCGGCGAGAGGAAACACCATATATTTT.